Listed here are 10 T cell receptor beta chains from one sample, sequenced in a study of shared clonotypes between healthy human individuals. Here immunoSEQ multiplex PCR was the method, and the copy in TCRdb shows in-frame clones only, minus some. The sample carries 2 million to 2.5 million clones, approximately 94% recorded once. Sequencing input: naive CD4+ T cells sorted from blood. The subset is: CD45RA+ positively selected. These TCRs come from a man between 18 and 35 years old in good health.

The J gene is TRBJ2-1, the V gene TRBV2, with 8 bases identical to TRBD2. Germline CDR1 reads SNHLY; CDR2 reads FYNNEI. J was trimmed by 12 bases and V by 3 bases; bases with no gene match: 13. This CDR3 has 15 residues. The chain's CDR3 is CASSDRGLAGARQFF. In DNA form, the CDR3 reads TGTGCCAGCAGTGACCGAGGGCTAGCGGGCGCCAGGCAGTTCTTC.

V and J are TRBV15 and TRBJ1-4; 8 bases are a match to TRBD1. Germline assignment: CDR1 LNHNV and CDR2 YYDKDF (reference sequence). J was trimmed by 7 bases and V by 2 bases; bases with no gene match: 9. This CDR3 region has 16 residues. The CDR3 loop reads CATSRSPTGVVEKLFF. Written as DNA, the CDR3 is TGTGCCACCAGCAGATCCCCGACAGGGGTGGTTGAAAAACTGTTTTTT.

This chain connects TRBV4-3 to TRBJ1-2; no clear D. Germline V gene data show CDR1 as LGHNA and CDR2 as YSLEER. The ends were cut back, 0 bases at V and 5 bases at J, with 13 bases in the middle. The CDR3 is 15 amino acids. The DNA of the CDR3 is TGCGCCAGCAGCCAAGAACCTCGGACGGTTTATGGCTACACCTTC. Protein: CASSQEPRTVYGYTF.

The DNA for the CDR3 is TGTGCCAGCAGTTACACAGGGGTGAGGGACAATCAGCCCCAGCATTTT. Translating gives CASSYTGVRDNQPQHF. V and J are TRBV6-6 and TRBJ1-5, with 7 nucleotides matching TRBD1. CDR1 and CDR2 from the germline V gene are MNHNY and SVGAGI (reference sequence). J was trimmed by 3 bases and V by 2 bases; bases with no gene match: 7. The CDR3 is made up of 16 amino acids.

The chain links TRBV6-6 to TRBJ1-1; 7 bases fit TRBD1. The germline gives CDR1 MNHNY, CDR2 SVGAGI (reference sequence). The CDR3 extends over 15 amino acids. V lost 5 bases to trimming and J lost 4 bases; unmatched junction nucleotides: 10. The DNA of the CDR3 is TGTGCCAGCAGTACCGTCCAGGGGGTGGTCACTGAAGCTTTCTTT. Amino acids: CASSTVQGVVTEAFF.

This chain links TRBV6-5 with TRBJ2-7; 7 bases fit TRBD2. Germline assignment: CDR1 MNHEY and CDR2 SVGAGI. This CDR3 has 14 amino acids. Germline trimming cut 8 bases from V and 2 bases from J; bases unmatched to any gene: 9. DNA for the CDR3: TGTGCCAGCGCCGTCCGGGGGAGGGCCTACGAGCAGTACTTC. As protein: CASAVRGRAYEQYF.

This clone occurred once. V gene TRBV6-1 combines with J gene TRBJ2-4; TRBD1 or TRBD2 may be the D gene (6 bases each). V gave up 4 bases and J gave up 7 bases, with 14 bases separating them. The CDR3 spans 14 residues. Germline V gene lookup returns CDR1 MNHNS and CDR2 SASEGT. This CDR3 is CASSGGAPLNIQYF. The CDR3 nucleotides are TGTGCCAGCAGTGGGGGGGCACCGCTTAACATTCAGTACTTC.

This chain uses TRBV9 with TRBJ2-3; no definite D call. The germline V gene encodes CDR1 SGDLS and CDR2 YYNGEE. This CDR3 is 13 amino acids long. The V end was cut by 0 bases, the J end by 5 bases, with 7 bases between. This CDR3 is CASSVGTEDTQYF. The CDR3 DNA follows: TGTGCCAGCAGCGTAGGAACGGAAGATACGCAGTATTTT.

The rearrangement uses TRBV18 and TRBJ1-6; D is unclear. Germline V gives CDR1 KGHSH, CDR2 LQKENI. The CDR3 spans 15 residues. Trimming took off 4 bases at V and 13 bases at J, with 20 bases between the two ends. This chain's CDR3 is CASSRNGPPVWPLHF. CDR3 nucleotide sequence: TGTGCCAGCTCACGGAATGGGCCCCCCGTGTGGCCCCTCCACTTT.

The gene calls are TRBV15 and TRBJ1-2; TRBD1 is a possible D gene (6 bases). This CDR3 is built from 16 residues. V was shortened by 3 bases and J by 10 bases, with 24 bases between the two germline ends. In germline, CDR1 is LNHNV, CDR2 YYDKDF (reference sequence). The CDR3 region has the DNA TGTGCCACCAGCAGGGGAGGTGCAACACAGGGTAATCTCTACACCTTC. Translated, it gives CATSRGGATQGNLYTF.